The clone carrying this T cell receptor (beta chain) was counted only a few times. Its antigen is not identified. TCRdb reprocessed the 5' RACE reads with MiXCR, giving one entry per CDR3 protein. In the table there are a few hundred thousand distinct CDR3 sequences, 20% of which are singletons. CDR3 length: 15 amino acids. Trimming stripped 5 bases from V and 0 bases from J, with 13 bases between. Looked up from germline, CDR1 is MNHEY and CDR2 is SVGAGI. The data belong to a study of T-cell memory formation after mild COVID-19. Study-level points and caveats: Pre-infection memory carried some responding clones, suggesting that cross-reactive memory joined.

The sequence came from a man aged 18 to 30 who had mild COVID-19 (a few samples of this study predate the infection). Cell type and time point are not known. The chain has TRBV6-5 and TRBJ1-1; D is perhaps TRBD1 (6 bases). The sample was PBMCs or a T cell subset sorted from them (not recorded which). Here the CDR3 DNA reads TGTGCCAGCAGTCCCCAGACAGGCCTGAACACTGAAGCTTTCTTT. It codes for CASSPQTGLNTEAFF.